This T cell receptor beta chain appears in the sequencing data of a study of T cell changes during pregnancy in multiple sclerosis. Germline CDR1 is SGHVS and CDR2 is FNYEAQ. V lost 5 bases to trimming and J lost 1 base, with 15 bases between them. The CDR3 has 15 amino acids. TCRdb's copy holds only in-frame clones and misses some; the assay was immunoSEQ multiplex PCR. Among about 38,000 clones listed, about 88% were seen once. The clonotype was recovered from a female donor with multiple sclerosis, enrolled in a pregnancy study. The V gene is TRBV7-6, the J gene TRBJ2-7; tentatively, D is TRBD2 (5 bases). The specimen was CD8+ T cells from peripheral blood mononuclear cells, collected in the third trimester of pregnancy. CDR3 sequence (DNA): TGTGCCAGCAGCCCCCTAGCCGACGGATCCTACGAGCAGTACTTC. Its translation: CASSPLADGSYEQYF.